Listed here are 9 T cell receptor beta chains from one sample, sequenced in a study of blood T cell repertoires in COVID-19 (dated by TCRdb to 2020 to 2022). Preparation of the library involved the immunoSEQ multiplex PCR assay. As stored in TCRdb, this immuneACCESS dataset retains in-frame rearrangements with V and J assigned. A fraction of the clones does not appear; measured against another copy, unresolved V genes explain less than half of the discrepancy, and the remainder lacks a known reason. The sample includes 100,000 or so clones, with roughly 80% observed a single time. The leading ten clones occupy approximately 15% of the sample. Source material: peripheral blood. The receptors shown here come from a woman of 80 years or more with acute or convalescent COVID-19.

The rearrangement links TRBV25-1 to TRBJ2-6, with D tentatively TRBD1 (6 bases). V was shortened by 4 bases and J by 2 bases, with 12 bases between the two germline ends. This CDR3 has 16 amino acids. Germline V gene data show CDR1 as MGHDK and CDR2 as SYGVNS. The CDR3 loop reads CASSGYDRTGANVLTF. For the CDR3, the DNA is TGTGCCAGCAGTGGCTACGACAGGACTGGGGCCAACGTCCTGACTTTC. Filled out from reference TRBV25-1 and TRBJ2-6, the complete variable domain reads EADIYQTPRYLVIGTGKKITLECSQTMGHDKMYWYQQDPGMELHLIHYSYGVNSTEKGDLSSESTVSRIRTEHFPLTLESARPSHTSQYLCASSGYDRTGANVLTFGAGSRLTVL.

The genes are TRBV7-2 and TRBJ2-4, with 7 bases that match TRBD1. V gave up 5 bases and J gave up 6 bases; unmatched junction bases: 4. In germline, CDR1 is SGHTA, CDR2 FQGNSA. The CDR3 spans 13 residues. CDR3 in amino acids: CASSRRDRNIQYF. DNA for the CDR3: TGTGCCAGCAGCCGCCGGGACAGAAACATTCAGTACTTC.

The rearrangement links TRBV5-4 to TRBJ2-3; no clear D gene. Germline lookup yields CDR1 SGHNT and CDR2 YYREEE (reference sequence). The CDR3 length is 12 residues. Trimming shortened V by 3 bases and J by 0 bases, and 2 bases separated the two germline ends. CDR3 amino acids: CASSSSTDTQYF. As DNA, the CDR3 is TGTGCCAGCAGCTCTAGCACAGATACGCAGTATTTT.

The genes are TRBV6-5 and TRBJ1-6; D unclear. This CDR3 has 14 residues. Germline V lookup: CDR1 MNHEY, CDR2 SVGAGI. Trimming took 4 bases from V and 6 from J, leaving 10 bases between them. The CDR3 is CASSFGDINSPLHF. The DNA of the CDR3 is TGTGCCAGCAGTTTCGGGGATATTAATTCACCCCTCCACTTT.

CDR3 DNA: TGTGCCTGGGCGGGTGACAATCAGCCCCAGCATTTT. This translates into CAWAGDNQPQHF. This chain links TRBV30 with TRBJ1-5, with D hard to call. This CDR3 comprises 12 residues. Trimming removed 5 bases at V and 3 bases at J, with 8 bases between. The germline V gene has CDR1 GTSNPN and CDR2 SVGIG (reference sequence). The full variable domain, its missing parts supplied by reference TRBV30 and TRBJ1-5, is SQTIHQWPATLVQPVGSPLSLECTVEGTSNPNLYWYRQAAGRGLQLLFYSVGIGQISSEVPQNLSASRPQDRQFILSSKKLLLSDSGFYLCAWAGDNQPQHFGDGTRLSIL.

The chain uses TRBV21-1 and TRBJ1-5; the table gives TRBD1 as D, unverified against the DNA. TRBV21-1 is classified as a pseudogene. This CDR3 spans 16 amino acids. The CDR3: CASRTRGKVRGQPQHF. DNA of the CDR3: TGTGCCAGCAGGACGAGGGGGAAGGTCCGGGGTCAGCCCCAGCATTTT.

The rearrangement links TRBV18 to TRBJ2-7; 10 positions agree with TRBD1. The length of the CDR3 is 14 residues. CDR1 is KGHSH and CDR2 is LQKENI in the germline V gene. The ends lost 3 bases at V and 5 bases at J; junction bases unmatched: 4. The CDR3 nucleotides are TGTGCCAGCTCACCGGGACAGGGGCAGAACGAGCAGTACTTC. As protein: CASSPGQGQNEQYF.

Worth noting for this clone: The same CDR3 can be traced to other DNA sequences in this sample. The rearrangement uses TRBV5-1 and TRBJ1-3, with D tentatively TRBD1 (6 bases). Germline CDR1 reads SGHRS; CDR2 reads YFSETQ. V was shortened by 0 bases and J by 2 bases, with 6 bases between the two germline ends. There are 14 residues in the CDR3. The CDR3 DNA reads as TGCGCCAGCAGCTTGGGACAGGCTGGAAACACCATATATTTT. It specifies CASSLGQAGNTIYF.

This chain links TRBV5-1 with TRBJ2-2; 7 nucleotides align to TRBD2. The CDR3 has 16 amino acids. The V gene end was trimmed by 4 bases and the J gene end by 1 base; junction bases not matched to a gene: 7. Germline values: CDR1 SGHRS, CDR2 YFSETQ. The CDR3 coding sequence is TGCGCCAGCAGCCAAATATCTAGCGGGAACACCGGGGAGCTGTTTTTT. It is translated as CASSQISSGNTGELFF.